This TCR beta chain was observed in a study of blood T cell repertoires in COVID-19. TCRdb's copy holds only in-frame clones and misses some; the assay was immunoSEQ multiplex PCR. The sample includes around 130,000 clones, under 90% of them seen just once. Participant age was roughly 18 to 90 years, and participants resided in 20 to 30 US areas. Grouping used clinical history reported by participants in a survey and questionnaire. During the 2 weeks before they entered the study, exposed participants had met someone with a PCR-confirmed or clinician-diagnosed COVID-19 case. CDR1 and CDR2 from the germline V gene are MDHEN and SYDVKM. The CDR3 sequence is 16 residues long. V was pared by 5 bases and J by 0 bases, with 6 bases of the junction left unmatched.

The V call is TRBV28, the J call TRBJ2-7; 11 positions match TRBD2. The material sequenced was PBMCs or T cells enriched from blood (not recorded which). The receptor comes from a woman between 18 and 29 years old who had been exposed to COVID-19. The CDR3 bases are TGTGCCAGCAGTCCTTTTGGGACTAGCGGCTCCTACGAGCAGTACTTC. Translation: CASSPFGTSGSYEQYF.